This entry lists 24 T cell receptor beta chains sequenced from one sample in a study of shared clonotypes between healthy human individuals. Repertoires were generated with immunoSEQ multiplex PCR, while TCRdb's copy carries only in-frame clones and drops some. The sample consists of roughly 1.4 million clones, less than 99% of them appearing once. The sequenced sample consisted of naive CD4+ T cells sorted from blood. The sample's subset: CD45RA+ positively selected. The receptors were gathered from a young man in good health.

This clone was observed once. The V and J genes are TRBV9 and TRBJ2-1, with D possibly matching TRBD1 (5 bases). Germline loops: CDR1 SGDLS, CDR2 YYNGEE. V dropped 4 bases and J dropped 7 bases, with 15 bases sitting between them. The CDR3 spans 14 residues. CDR3 DNA: TGTGCCAGCAGCATAGGGGCTGCCATTAATGAGCAGTTCTTC. This translates into CASSIGAAINEQFF.

DNA of the CDR3: TGTGCCAGCGGACAAGTCGACAGGTCTGGCTACACCTTC. Encoded protein: CASGQVDRSGYTF. V and J are TRBV6-5 and TRBJ1-2; D possibly corresponds to TRBD1 (6 bases). Per germline, CDR1 MNHEY and CDR2 SVGAGI. The germline V and J ends were trimmed by 8 bases and 7 bases, with 17 bases remaining between them. This CDR3 is built from 13 residues.

This clone is a singleton in its sample. This chain connects TRBV9 to TRBJ2-1; 13 bases fit TRBD2. Germline V gene lookup returns CDR1 SGDLS and CDR2 YYNGEE. The CDR3 has 16 residues. With V trimmed by 0 bases and J by 5 bases, 2 bases remained unmatched. The CDR3 DNA follows: TGTGCCAGCAGCGTAGGACTAGCGGGAGGCCACAATGAGCAGTTCTTC. Protein product: CASSVGLAGGHNEQFF. The full variable domain, its missing parts supplied by reference TRBV9 and TRBJ2-1, is DSGVTQTPKHLITATGQRVTLRCSPRSGDLSVYWYQQSLDQGLQFLIQYYNGEERAKGNILERFSAQQFPDLHSELNLSSLELGDSALYFCASSVGLAGGHNEQFFGPGTRLTVL.

The chain is built from TRBV19 and TRBJ2-1; 7 nucleotides agree with TRBD2. V trimming: 3 bases; J trimming: 4 bases; junction bases outside the gene matches: 9. This CDR3 spans 16 amino acids. Germline V gene sequence: CDR1 LNHDA, CDR2 SQIVND (reference sequence). The CDR3 DNA follows: TGTGCCAGTAGTATTCGAGGCGGGAGATTGTACAATGAGCAGTTCTTC. Its protein product is CASSIRGGRLYNEQFF.

This rearrangement joins TRBV5-4 to TRBJ2-1, with no clear D. Per the germline V gene, CDR1 is SGHNT and CDR2 is YYREEE (reference sequence). This CDR3 is 15 amino acids long. The V end lost 3 bases, the J end lost 0 bases, and 10 bases lay between the germline ends. The CDR3 here is CASSYDGFSYNEQFF. The CDR3 DNA reads TGTGCCAGCAGCTACGATGGCTTCTCCTACAATGAGCAGTTCTTC.

With respect to this clone: Other DNA sequences in this sample translate to the same CDR3. This chain links TRBV5-1 with TRBJ2-5; no reliable D call. The ends were cut back, 3 bases at V and 3 bases at J, with 3 bases in the middle. The length of the CDR3 is 11 residues. CDR1 and CDR2 (germline): SGHRS, YFSETQ. This CDR3 reads CASSSKETQYF. The CDR3 nucleotides read TGCGCCAGCAGCTCTAAAGAGACCCAGTACTTC.

The genes are TRBV7-9 and TRBJ2-3, with D unresolved. Trimming removed 2 bases at V and 2 bases at J, with 8 bases between. The germline gives CDR1 SEHNR, CDR2 FQNEAQ (reference sequence). The CDR3 has 14 residues. The DNA of the CDR3 is TGTGCCAGCAGCTTATTGGCTGACACAGATACGCAGTATTTT. Translating gives CASSLLADTDTQYF.

The gene calls are TRBV19 and TRBJ2-2; no reliable D call. CDR3 length: 13 residues. Trimming stripped 2 bases from V and 6 bases from J, with 7 bases between. The germline V gene encodes CDR1 LNHDA and CDR2 SQIVND (reference sequence). CDR3 nucleotides: TGTGCCAGTAGTATAAAGGGTCCCGGGGAGCTGTTTTTT. Its translation: CASSIKGPGELFF. Using reference TRBV19 and TRBJ2-2 for the parts outside the CDR3, the full variable domain is DGGITQSPKYLFRKEGQNVTLSCEQNLNHDAMYWYRQDPGQGLRLIYYSQIVNDFQKGDIAEGYSVSREKKESFPLTVTSAQKNPTAFYLCASSIKGPGELFFGEGSRLTVL.

V gene TRBV18 combines with J gene TRBJ2-1, with 10 bases aligning to TRBD1. Germline V gene sequence: CDR1 KGHSH, CDR2 LQKENI. The CDR3 is 18 residues long. V lost 6 bases to trimming and J lost 2 bases; unmatched junction nucleotides: 13. This CDR3 is CASSPSVRGTGAYNEQFF. As DNA, the CDR3 is TGTGCCAGCTCGCCAAGCGTACGAGGGACAGGGGCCTACAATGAGCAGTTCTTC.

The rearrangement joins TRBV5-6 to TRBJ2-7; 8 bases fit TRBD2. The germline V gene has CDR1 SGHDT and CDR2 YYEEEE. V shed 4 bases and J 2 bases; nucleotides not matched to a gene: 5. This CDR3 spans 14 amino acids. The CDR3 DNA reads TGTGCCAGCAGCCGACTAGCGTTGCCCTACGAGCAGTACTTC. This gives the protein CASSRLALPYEQYF.

This chain joins TRBV29-1 and TRBJ2-1, with D unclear. V lost 3 bases, J lost 9 bases, and 15 bases lay in between. The CDR3 spans 13 residues. Germline loops: CDR1 SQVTM, CDR2 ANQGSEA. The CDR3 nucleotides read TGCAGCGTTGAGTCCGTTAGCAGTAGTGAGCAGTTCTTC. This translates into CSVESVSSSEQFF.

J is TRBJ2-6 and V is TRBV4-3; D uncertain. The CDR3 totals 16 residues. The germline V gene encodes CDR1 LGHNA and CDR2 YSLEER. The V gene lost 1 base and the J gene lost 2 bases, with 9 bases spanning the gap. The CDR3 nucleotides read TGCGCCAGCAGCCAAGGGTTGTCCACTGGGGCCAACGTCCTGACTTTC. This translates into CASSQGLSTGANVLTF.

The CDR3 bases are TGCGCCAGCAGCTTGGTTGGACAGGGTTATGGCTACACCTTC. It specifies CASSLVGQGYGYTF. V is TRBV5-1 and J is TRBJ1-2, with 8 bases matching TRBD1. This CDR3 contains 14 residues. V dropped 0 bases and J dropped 5; count of bases not matched to a gene: 3. Germline CDR1 SGHRS, CDR2 YFSETQ.

Only one count was recorded for this clone. The chain joins TRBV9 to TRBJ2-5; 12 positions agree with TRBD2. V dropped 3 bases and J dropped 5; count of bases not matched to a gene: 14. This CDR3 region has 18 residues. Germline V gives CDR1 SGDLS, CDR2 YYNGEE. The CDR3 loop is CASSAPSRLAGVGETQYF. As DNA, the CDR3 is TGTGCCAGCAGCGCACCCTCAAGACTAGCGGGAGTGGGGGAGACCCAGTACTTC.

The CDR3 loop is CASSIAGGAGGGYTF. The CDR3 coding sequence is TGTGCCAGTAGTATCGCAGGGGGCGCTGGGGGTGGCTACACCTTC. The chain combines TRBV19 with TRBJ1-2; TRBD1 agrees at 8 bases. The germline gives CDR1 LNHDA, CDR2 SQIVND (reference sequence). J lost 7 bases, V lost 3 bases, and 10 bases had no gene match. CDR3 size: 15 residues. Based on the CDR3 plus reference TRBV19 and TRBJ1-2, the full variable domain is DGGITQSPKYLFRKEGQNVTLSCEQNLNHDAMYWYRQDPGQGLRLIYYSQIVNDFQKGDIAEGYSVSREKKESFPLTVTSAQKNPTAFYLCASSIAGGAGGGYTFGSGTRLTVV.

The chain uses TRBV21-1 and TRBJ2-3; whether TRBD1, the table's D call, matches the DNA was not checked. TRBV21-1 counts as a pseudogene. The CDR3 covers 18 residues. The CDR3 loop is CASSPYPVDRGRADTQYF. CDR3 coding DNA: TGTGCCAGCAGCCCCTACCCAGTCGACAGGGGGCGGGCAGATACGCAGTATTTT.

With regard to this clone: The sample carries other DNA sequences with the same CDR3. The rearrangement joins TRBV7-9 to TRBJ2-3; D is unresolved. The CDR3 contains 12 residues. Per the germline V gene, CDR1 is SEHNR and CDR2 is FQNEAQ (reference sequence). The V end lost 2 bases, the J end lost 3 bases, and 3 bases lay between the germline ends. Here the CDR3 DNA reads TGTGCCAGCAGCTTATCGACAGATACGCAGTATTTT. Encoded protein: CASSLSTDTQYF. Supplemented by reference TRBV7-9 and TRBJ2-3, the full variable domain reads DTGVSQNPRHKITKRGQNVTFRCDPISEHNRLYWYRQTLGQGPEFLTYFQNEAQLEKSRLLSDRFSAERPKGSFSTLEIQRTEQGDSAMYLCASSLSTDTQYFGPGTRLTVL.

V is TRBV27 and J is TRBJ2-5, with 10 bases identical to TRBD2. Germline CDR1 is MNHEY and CDR2 is SMNVEV (reference sequence). There are 18 residues in the CDR3. The V segment lost 5 bases and the J segment 3 bases; nucleotides outside the gene matches: 15. The CDR3: CASSPTRTLAGVKETQYF. In DNA, the CDR3 is TGTGCCAGCAGTCCCACTCGTACTCTAGCGGGAGTGAAAGAGACCCAGTACTTC.

The gene calls are TRBV6-6 and TRBJ1-1, with no clear D. Germline lookup yields CDR1 MNHNY and CDR2 SVGAGI (reference sequence). CDR3 length: 13 residues. V lost 0 bases and J 5 bases, leaving 7 bases between the germline ends. The CDR3 spells CASSYSGETEAFF. CDR3 DNA sequence: TGTGCCAGCAGTTACTCGGGAGAGACTGAAGCTTTCTTT.

This CDR3 is CASSMGLAGFFSYEQYF. CDR3 sequence (DNA): TGTGCCAGCAGTATGGGACTAGCGGGCTTTTTTTCCTACGAGCAGTACTTC. This rearrangement joins TRBV28 to TRBJ2-7; 12 nucleotides agree with TRBD2. V shed 5 bases and J 1 base; nucleotides not matched to a gene: 9. From germline, CDR1 is MDHEN and CDR2 SYDVKM. CDR3 length equals 17 residues.

This chain joins TRBV9 and TRBJ2-7, with 11 bases aligning to TRBD2. Germline lookup yields CDR1 SGDLS and CDR2 YYNGEE. The length of the CDR3 is 14 residues. The V and J ends lost 3 bases and 5 bases, in that order; junction bases with no gene match: 4. As DNA, the CDR3 is TGTGCCAGCAGCGGACTAGCGGGAAACGACGAGCAGTACTTC. Encoded protein: CASSGLAGNDEQYF.

The chain employs TRBV4-2 and TRBJ1-2; 7 positions match TRBD1. The CDR3 length is 16 residues. Germline trimming cut 0 bases from V and 4 bases from J; bases unmatched to any gene: 8. CDR1 is LGHNA and CDR2 is YNFKEQ in the germline V gene. CDR3 bases: TGTGCCAGCAGCCAAGATTGGAGGCAGGGGGGCTATGGCTACACCTTC. It codes for CASSQDWRQGGYGYTF.

This clone has just one count. This sequence joins TRBV15 and TRBJ2-7, with D possibly being TRBD1 (6 bases). Germline CDR1 and CDR2: LNHNV and YYDKDF (reference sequence). This CDR3 comprises 17 residues. V was pared by 5 bases and J by 1 base, with 21 bases between. The CDR3 DNA reads TGTGCCACCAGCGGCCCTTATTCCGGGACACAGTCCTACGAGCAGTACTTC. Translation: CATSGPYSGTQSYEQYF.

For this clone: Within the sample, other DNA sequences also encode this same CDR3. V and J are TRBV19 and TRBJ2-3; 9 bases line up with TRBD1. Germline CDR1 LNHDA, CDR2 SQIVND (reference sequence). The CDR3 has 15 residues. The ends lost 5 bases at V and 3 bases at J; junction bases unmatched: 6. The CDR3 coding sequence is TGTGCCAGTAGTCTACCGGGACAGGGAACAGATACGCAGTATTTT. It is translated as CASSLPGQGTDTQYF.